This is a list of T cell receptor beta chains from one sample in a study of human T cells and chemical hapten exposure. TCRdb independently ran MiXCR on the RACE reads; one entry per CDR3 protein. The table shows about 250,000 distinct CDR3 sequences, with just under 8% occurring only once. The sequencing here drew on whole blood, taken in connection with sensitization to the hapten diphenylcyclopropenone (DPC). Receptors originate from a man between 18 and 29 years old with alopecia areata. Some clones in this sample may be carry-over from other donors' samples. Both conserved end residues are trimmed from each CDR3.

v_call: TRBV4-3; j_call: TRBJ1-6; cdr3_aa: ASSQAPRRGQENSPLH
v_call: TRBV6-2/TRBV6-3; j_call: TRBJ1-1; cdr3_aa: ASSYGSISEAF
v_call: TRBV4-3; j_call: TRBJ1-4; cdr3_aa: ASSQGRPNEKLF
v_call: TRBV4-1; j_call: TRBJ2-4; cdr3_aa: ASSQMGRGPKNIQY
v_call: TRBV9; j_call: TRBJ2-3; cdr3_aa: ASSAQPSGRLNTQY
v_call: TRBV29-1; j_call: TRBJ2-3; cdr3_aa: SVVPGPHTDTQY
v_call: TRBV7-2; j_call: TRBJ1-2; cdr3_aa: ASSLGQVDGYT
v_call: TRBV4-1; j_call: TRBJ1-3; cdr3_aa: ASSQVGGHYSGNTIY
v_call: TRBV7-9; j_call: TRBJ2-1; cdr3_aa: ASSFELGASGRYNEQF
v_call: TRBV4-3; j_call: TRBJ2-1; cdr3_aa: ASSQDTSSYNEQF
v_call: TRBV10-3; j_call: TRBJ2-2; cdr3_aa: AISFAVDTGELF
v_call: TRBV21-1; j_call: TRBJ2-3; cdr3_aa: ASSKRGTDTQY
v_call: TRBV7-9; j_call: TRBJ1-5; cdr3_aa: ASSSDYIQGQPQH
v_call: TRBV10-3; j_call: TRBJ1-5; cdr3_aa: AISPGTGVNQPQH
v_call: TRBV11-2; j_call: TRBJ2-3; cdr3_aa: ASSQGTSGGPSTDTQY
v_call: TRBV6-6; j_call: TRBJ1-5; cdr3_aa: ASSASSGSNQPQH
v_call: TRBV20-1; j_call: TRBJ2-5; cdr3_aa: SARDPGRVTETQY
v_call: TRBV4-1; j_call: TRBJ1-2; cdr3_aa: ASSQVISGDISYGYT
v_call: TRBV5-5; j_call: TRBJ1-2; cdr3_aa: ASSLFVGPTNYGYT
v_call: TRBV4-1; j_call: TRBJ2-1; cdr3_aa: ASSQLGTLYNEQF
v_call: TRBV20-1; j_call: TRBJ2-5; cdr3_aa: SARAKAPKGETQY
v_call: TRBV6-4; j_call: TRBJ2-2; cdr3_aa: ASTMDGSNTGELF
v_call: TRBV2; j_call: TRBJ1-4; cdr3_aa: ASSEGGSPEKLF
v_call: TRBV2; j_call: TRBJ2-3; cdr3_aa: ASSPALAATQY
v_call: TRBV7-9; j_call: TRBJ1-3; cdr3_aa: ASSLAGGFGNTIY
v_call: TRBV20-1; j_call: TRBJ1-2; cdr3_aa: SASVQGNYGYT
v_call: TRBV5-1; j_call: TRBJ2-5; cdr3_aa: ASSPSGGKETQY
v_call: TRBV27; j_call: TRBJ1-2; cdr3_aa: ASRLTGGYGYT
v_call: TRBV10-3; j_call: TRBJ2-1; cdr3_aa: AISGGGSGGNNEQF